The clone carrying this T cell receptor beta chain came up once. The antigen is not known. Germline is not matched at one junction end, which may reflect a read error. PCR amplification relied on 60 Vbeta primers (plus 13 Jbeta primers). Produced via immunoSEQ multiplex PCR; TCRdb's table is partial and in-frame only. Of around 180,000 clones in the sample, approximately 78% are singletons; the top ten hold about 12%. Per germline, CDR1 SGDLS and CDR2 YYNGEE. The length of the CDR3 is 13 residues. The data derive from a study of cytomegalovirus exposure and HLA in healthy donors. General study results and limits: Some V segments, including TRBV6-2 and TRBV6-3, were excluded as indistinguishable.

The sequencing sample was made of PBMCs. The clonotype comes from a woman in her forties or fifties in good health and CMV-seropositive. This chain connects TRBV9 to TRBJ2-7, with D maybe TRBD1 (5 bases). The DNA of the CDR3 is TGTGCCAGCAGCCAGGGCCCTTCCTCCGAGCAGTACTTC. As protein: CASSQGPSSEQYF.